The rows below give T cell receptor beta chains drawn from one sample of a study of cytomegalovirus exposure and HLA in healthy donors. Here immunoSEQ multiplex PCR was the method, and the copy in TCRdb shows in-frame clones only, minus some. This table holds about 190,000 clones, more than 70% found once. Material: PBMCs. The source is a man aged 35 to 55 in good health and CMV-seropositive. The CDR3 runs from the conserved cysteine through the conserved F or W. The D gene is left open where the match is weak. Some rows mark clone size as missing; the rest say once, few, many or name a class of expanded clone.

-	TRBJ1-3	-	TRBV4-2	TGTGCCAGCAGCCTCCGACAGGAAGCCTCTGGAAACACCATATATTTT	CASSLRQEASGNTIYF
-	TRBJ1-1	-	TRBV19	TGTGCCAGTAGTACCTCGGGGGGGGCGCGCACTGAAGCTTTCTTT	CASSTSGGARTEAFF
-	TRBJ1-1	TRBD1	TRBV29-1	TGCAGCGTTGATGGGGCAGGGGGTCGCTGGTTAGAGACTGAAGCTTTCTTT	CSVDGAGGRWLETEAFF
once	TRBJ2-1	-	TRBV19	TGTGCCAGTAGTATAGAAGGGGCCATTTGGTATGAGCAGTTCTTC	CASSIEGAIWYEQFF
-	TRBJ2-5	-	TRBV28	TGTGCCAGCAGTTTGGGGAGCCAAGAGACCCAGTACTTC	CASSLGSQETQYF
-	TRBJ2-7	TRBD2	TRBV4-1	TGCGCCAGCAGCCCATCAATCTTAGCGGGAGGGCGGAACGAGCAGTACTTC	CASSPSILAGGRNEQYF
once	TRBJ1-2	TRBD1	TRBV19	TGTGCCAGTAGTATGGGGACAGGGATGGGGTATGGCTACACCTTC	CASSMGTGMGYGYTF
-	TRBJ2-2	TRBD1	TRBV18	TGTGCCAGCTCAGGACAGGGTTTCACCGGGGAGCTGTTTTTT	CASSGQGFTGELFF
-	TRBJ2-7	-	TRBV6-1	TGTGCCAGCAGGTCAGGGGGGAATAGTGTGTACGAGCAGTACTTC	CASRSGGNSVYEQYF
-	TRBJ2-1	TRBD2	TRBV5-1	TGCGCCAGCAGCACGGGACTAGCAGCATACAATGAGCAGTTCTTC	CASSTGLAAYNEQFF
-	TRBJ2-7	-	TRBV5-1	TGCGCCAGCAGCTTGGAGGGACAAACTTTTGCCTACGAGCAGTACTTC	CASSLEGQTFAYEQYF
-	TRBJ2-3	-	TRBV5-1	TGCGCCAGCGGGACTTCGGCCACAGATACGCAGTATTTT	CASGTSATDTQYF
-	TRBJ2-7	TRBD2	TRBV5-4	TGTGCCAGCAGCTTGGAACTAGCGGGAGTAGGCGAGCAGTACTTC	CASSLELAGVGEQYF
-	TRBJ1-4	TRBD1	TRBV28	TGTGCCAGCAGCCCAACAGGGGCTAATGAAAAACTGTTTTTT	CASSPTGANEKLFF
-	TRBJ1-2	-	TRBV6-5	TGTGCCAGCAGTTACGACAGGTTATATGGCTACACCTTC	CASSYDRLYGYTF
-	TRBJ2-1	TRBD1	TRBV15	TGTGCCACCAGCACCACCCCCCCGGGACAGAATGAGCAGTTCTTC	CATSTTPPGQNEQFF
once	TRBJ1-1	-	TRBV28	TGTGCCAGCAGGGAGGCCACTGAAGCTTTCTTT	CASREATEAFF
-	TRBJ2-4	TRBD2	TRBV5-1	TGCGCCAGCAGCCTAAGGACTAGCGGGAGCGACATTCAGTACTTC	CASSLRTSGSDIQYF
-	TRBJ2-2	-	TRBV2	TGTGCCAGCAGTGAAGCGCGAAGTACCGGGGAGCTGTTTTTT	CASSEARSTGELFF
-	TRBJ1-2	-	TRBV7-2	TGTGCCAGCAGCTTACCTACAGGGCTTGGCTACACCTTC	CASSLPTGLGYTF
-	TRBJ2-7	-	TRBV4-3	TGCGCCAGCAGCCAATCGCAGCGTTCCTACGAGCAGTACTTC	CASSQSQRSYEQYF
-	TRBJ2-2	-	TRBV27	TGTGCCAGCAGTTTATCGGCCAGCGGGGAGCTGTTTTTT	CASSLSASGELFF
-	TRBJ2-1	-	TRBV5-1	TGCGCCAGCAGCTTGTCGTCTGGGGGCAGGTACAATGAGCAGTTCTTC	CASSLSSGGRYNEQFF
-	TRBJ1-4	TRBD1	TRBV7-9	TGTTCCAGCAGCCTTCCCGGGACAGGGATAAACGAAAAACTGTTTTTT	CSSSLPGTGINEKLFF
-	TRBJ2-2	-	TRBV7-2	TGTGCCAGCAGCTTTTCCGTGGGGGAGCTGTTTTTT	CASSFSVGELFF
-	TRBJ1-4	TRBD1	TRBV9	TGTGCCAGCAGCACCACGACAGGGTGGGATGAAAAACTGTTTTTT	CASSTTTGWDEKLFF
once	TRBJ1-3	TRBD1	TRBV18	TGTGCCAGCTCGCGGGACAGGGATTTGTCTGGAAACACCATATATTTT	CASSRDRDLSGNTIYF
-	TRBJ2-7	-	TRBV7-6	TGTGCCGGCAGACCTTCCAGCTCCTACGAGCAGTACTTC	CAGRPSSSYEQYF
-	TRBJ2-3	-	TRBV5-4	TGTGCCAGCAGCTTGGATCGGCAGGGGGGAGCCGATACGCAGTATTTT	CASSLDRQGGADTQYF
-	TRBJ2-3	-	TRBV7-2	TGTGCCAGCAGTTTAGGGGGGCCCGGGGCAGATACGCAGTATTTT	CASSLGGPGADTQYF
once	TRBJ2-1	TRBD2	TRBV18	TGTGCCAGCTCTGGGACTAGCGGGAACAACAATGAGCAGTTCTTC	CASSGTSGNNNEQFF
few	TRBJ1-4	TRBD1	TRBV19	TGTGCCAGTAGTGCCTCACAGGGGGCAACTAATGAAAAACTGTTTTTT	CASSASQGATNEKLFF
-	TRBJ2-7	-	TRBV6-6	TGTGCCAGCAGTTCGGGACTGTCCCTCACCACCTACGAGCAGTACTTC	CASSSGLSLTTYEQYF
-	TRBJ2-1	-	TRBV6-1	TGTGCCAGCGGAGTGCTAAATGAGCAGTTCTTC	CASGVLNEQFF